The rows below give T cell receptor beta chains drawn from one sample of a study of identical twins. Via MiXCR, TCRdb re-called the 5' RACE reads, giving one row per CDR3 protein. Here the sample spans under 900,000 distinct CDR3 sequences, roughly 18% being singletons. The data also belong to a second study, concerning T cells expressing NK-cell markers.

Material: PBMCs. The origin of the receptors is a woman aged 18-30 years in good health. Both conserved end residues are trimmed from each CDR3. Fields, in order: V gene, J gene, clone size, CDR3 protein. Clone size appears in some rows only: once, few, many, or a class for an expanded clone.

v_gene: TRBV20-1; j_gene: TRBJ2-3; abundance: few; CDR3aa: SARDLDSYTDTQY
v_gene: TRBV14; j_gene: TRBJ1-2; abundance: NA; CDR3aa: ASSRRVQGNYGYT
v_gene: TRBV11-2; j_gene: TRBJ2-1; abundance: NA; CDR3aa: ASSSQAGGGDEQF
v_gene: TRBV5-5; j_gene: TRBJ2-6; abundance: few; CDR3aa: ASSSSVSGANVLT
v_gene: TRBV18; j_gene: TRBJ2-7; abundance: NA; CDR3aa: ASSPLGGRGGRSYEQY
v_gene: TRBV6-1; j_gene: TRBJ1-2; abundance: NA; CDR3aa: ASSPRPRTRPFYGYT
v_gene: TRBV5-1; j_gene: TRBJ2-5; abundance: NA; CDR3aa: ASSLVSRVTETQY
v_gene: TRBV20-1; j_gene: TRBJ1-1; abundance: NA; CDR3aa: SASTRRGNTEAF
v_gene: TRBV20-1; j_gene: TRBJ2-5; abundance: few; CDR3aa: SARDRGASGGIRQETQY
v_gene: TRBV7-3; j_gene: TRBJ1-1; abundance: NA; CDR3aa: ASSPDSYGTEAF
v_gene: TRBV7-6; j_gene: TRBJ2-5; abundance: NA; CDR3aa: ASSLIKNSGLRPQY
v_gene: TRBV5-1; j_gene: TRBJ2-3; abundance: NA; CDR3aa: ASSVLGLEVTDTQY
v_gene: TRBV7-9; j_gene: TRBJ2-5; abundance: NA; CDR3aa: ASSPRSGGGETQY
v_gene: TRBV20-1; j_gene: TRBJ2-2; abundance: few; CDR3aa: SASRDRETGELF
v_gene: TRBV5-1; j_gene: TRBJ2-5; abundance: NA; CDR3aa: ASSFLGGSQETQY
v_gene: TRBV20-1; j_gene: TRBJ2-6; abundance: NA; CDR3aa: SAPPVLSGGANVLT
v_gene: TRBV7-2; j_gene: TRBJ2-7; abundance: few; CDR3aa: ASSLGGQGFSYEQY
v_gene: TRBV6-2/TRBV6-3; j_gene: TRBJ2-1; abundance: few; CDR3aa: ASSSPTGERYNEQF
v_gene: TRBV20-1; j_gene: TRBJ2-7; abundance: NA; CDR3aa: SARGRPGQAHEQY
v_gene: TRBV12-3/TRBV12-4; j_gene: TRBJ2-1; abundance: few; CDR3aa: ASTPHKRGGEQF
v_gene: TRBV3-1; j_gene: TRBJ2-7; abundance: few; CDR3aa: ASSQDQGGSTYEQY
v_gene: TRBV12-3/TRBV12-4; j_gene: TRBJ1-4; abundance: many; CDR3aa: ASSHGGGEKLF
v_gene: TRBV5-5; j_gene: TRBJ1-1; abundance: NA; CDR3aa: ASSATVTEAF
v_gene: TRBV5-1; j_gene: TRBJ1-4; abundance: NA; CDR3aa: ASTPRGGDEKLF
v_gene: TRBV12-3/TRBV12-4; j_gene: TRBJ2-1; abundance: NA; CDR3aa: ASRTSAAGYNEQF
v_gene: TRBV27; j_gene: TRBJ2-1; abundance: few; CDR3aa: ASSLWGTNEQF
v_gene: TRBV7-2; j_gene: TRBJ1-1; abundance: few; CDR3aa: ASSLGYRTGSEAF
v_gene: TRBV5-5; j_gene: TRBJ1-2; abundance: NA; CDR3aa: ASSLGPGQVNYGYT
v_gene: TRBV21-1; j_gene: TRBJ2-5; abundance: few; CDR3aa: ASSNSAGSETQY
v_gene: TRBV6-5; j_gene: TRBJ1-1; abundance: many; CDR3aa: ASSYIPSQGKAF
v_gene: TRBV5-1; j_gene: TRBJ1-2; abundance: NA; CDR3aa: ASSPGASDGYGYT
v_gene: TRBV20-1; j_gene: TRBJ1-1; abundance: NA; CDR3aa: SARIGTGRNTEAF
v_gene: TRBV9; j_gene: TRBJ2-2; abundance: NA; CDR3aa: ASSVVGGAGELF
v_gene: TRBV20-1; j_gene: TRBJ1-4; abundance: few; CDR3aa: SASRDLNEKLF
v_gene: TRBV12-3/TRBV12-4; j_gene: TRBJ2-7; abundance: NA; CDR3aa: ASSPGLRSEQY
v_gene: TRBV20-1; j_gene: TRBJ2-3; abundance: NA; CDR3aa: SANPGLREY
v_gene: TRBV12-3/TRBV12-4; j_gene: TRBJ2-1; abundance: few; CDR3aa: ASSEDLDEQF
v_gene: TRBV7-9; j_gene: TRBJ2-7; abundance: few; CDR3aa: ASSFTLDYEQY
v_gene: TRBV12-3/TRBV12-4; j_gene: TRBJ1-1; abundance: few; CDR3aa: ASRPWATEAF
v_gene: TRBV12-3/TRBV12-4; j_gene: TRBJ2-1; abundance: once; CDR3aa: ASSLTRTSLF
v_gene: TRBV10-2; j_gene: TRBJ2-7; abundance: few; CDR3aa: ASSEATGAYEQY